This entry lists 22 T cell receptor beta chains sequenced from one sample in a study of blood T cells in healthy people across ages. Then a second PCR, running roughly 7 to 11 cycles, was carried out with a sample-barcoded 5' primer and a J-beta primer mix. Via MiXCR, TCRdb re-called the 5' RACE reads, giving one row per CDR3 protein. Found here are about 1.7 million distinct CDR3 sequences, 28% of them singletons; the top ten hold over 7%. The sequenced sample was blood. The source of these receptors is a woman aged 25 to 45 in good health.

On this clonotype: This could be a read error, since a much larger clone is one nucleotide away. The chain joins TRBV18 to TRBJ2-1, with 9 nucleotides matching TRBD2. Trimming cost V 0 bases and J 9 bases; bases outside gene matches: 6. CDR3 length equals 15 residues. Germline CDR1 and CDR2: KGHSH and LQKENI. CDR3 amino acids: CASSPPSGRTGEQFF. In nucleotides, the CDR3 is TGTGCCAGCTCACCACCCAGCGGGAGGACCGGTGAGCAGTTCTTC.

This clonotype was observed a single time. The DNA for the CDR3 is TGTGCCAGCAGTTACGCCCTAGCGGGGTACAATGAGCAGTTCTTC. Protein product: CASSYALAGYNEQFF. V gene TRBV6-6 combines with J gene TRBJ2-1; 9 nucleotides agree with TRBD2. Losses at the gene ends were 2 bases for V and 4 bases for J; bases not matched to a gene: 3. This CDR3 is built from 15 residues. The V gene's germline CDR1 is MNHNY and CDR2 SVGAGI (reference sequence).

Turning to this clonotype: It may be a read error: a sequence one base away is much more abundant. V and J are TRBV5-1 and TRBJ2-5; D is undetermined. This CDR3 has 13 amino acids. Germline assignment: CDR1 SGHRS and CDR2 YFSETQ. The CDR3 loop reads CASSFSYQEAQYF. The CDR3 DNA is TGCGCCAGCAGCTTTTCGTATCAAGAGGCCCAGTACTTC.

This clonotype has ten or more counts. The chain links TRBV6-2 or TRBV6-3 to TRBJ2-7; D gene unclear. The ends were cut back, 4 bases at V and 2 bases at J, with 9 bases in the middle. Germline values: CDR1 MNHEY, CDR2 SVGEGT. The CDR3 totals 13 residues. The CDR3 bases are TGTGCCAGCAGTTCCGCGAACACCTACGAGCAGTACTTC. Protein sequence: CASSSANTYEQYF.

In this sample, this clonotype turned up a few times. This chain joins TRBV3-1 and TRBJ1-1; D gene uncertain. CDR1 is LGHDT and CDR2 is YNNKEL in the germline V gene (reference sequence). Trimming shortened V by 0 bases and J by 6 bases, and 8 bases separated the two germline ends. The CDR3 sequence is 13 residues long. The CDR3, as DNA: TGTGCCAGCAGCCAAGAGGTTTTTGCTGAAGCTTTCTTT. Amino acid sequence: CASSQEVFAEAFF.

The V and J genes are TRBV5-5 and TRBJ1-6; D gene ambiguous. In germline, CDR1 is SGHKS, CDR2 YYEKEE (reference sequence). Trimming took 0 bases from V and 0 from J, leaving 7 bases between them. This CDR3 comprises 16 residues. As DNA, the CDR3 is TGTGCCAGCAGCTTGGCGCAACCCTCCTATAATTCACCCCTCCACTTT. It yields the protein CASSLAQPSYNSPLHF.

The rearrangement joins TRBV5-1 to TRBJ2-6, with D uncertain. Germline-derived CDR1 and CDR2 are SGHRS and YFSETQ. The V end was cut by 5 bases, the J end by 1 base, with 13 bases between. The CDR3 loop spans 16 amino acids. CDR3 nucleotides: TGCGCCAGCAGTTACCCGCAGGAGTCTGGGGCCAACGTCCTGACTTTC. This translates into CASSYPQESGANVLTF.

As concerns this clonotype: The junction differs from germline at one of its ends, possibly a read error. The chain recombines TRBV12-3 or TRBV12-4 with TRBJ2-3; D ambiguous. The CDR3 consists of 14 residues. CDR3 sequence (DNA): TGTGCCAGCAGCCCCGAAGCGAAAGCAGATGCGCAGTATTTT. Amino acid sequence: CASSPEAKADAQYF.

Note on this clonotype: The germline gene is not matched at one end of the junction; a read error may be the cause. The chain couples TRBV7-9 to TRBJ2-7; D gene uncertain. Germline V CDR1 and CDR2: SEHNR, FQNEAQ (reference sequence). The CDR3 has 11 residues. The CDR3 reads CAGSSEYEQYF. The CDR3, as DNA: TGTGCCGGCAGCTCAGAATACGAGCAGTACTTC.

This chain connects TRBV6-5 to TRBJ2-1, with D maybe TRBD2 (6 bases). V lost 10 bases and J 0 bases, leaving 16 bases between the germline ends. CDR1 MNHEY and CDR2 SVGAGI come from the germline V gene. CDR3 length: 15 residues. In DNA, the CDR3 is TGTGCCACCCTGGGACTCCGCAGCTCCTACAATGAGCAGTTCTTC. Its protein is CATLGLRSSYNEQFF.

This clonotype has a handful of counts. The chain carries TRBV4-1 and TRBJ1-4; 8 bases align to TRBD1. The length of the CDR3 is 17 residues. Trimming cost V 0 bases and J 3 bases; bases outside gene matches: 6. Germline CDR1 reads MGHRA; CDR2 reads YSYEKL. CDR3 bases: TGCGCCAGCAGCCAAGATCAGGGGGCGTCAGCTAATGAAAAACTGTTTTTT. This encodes CASSQDQGASANEKLFF.

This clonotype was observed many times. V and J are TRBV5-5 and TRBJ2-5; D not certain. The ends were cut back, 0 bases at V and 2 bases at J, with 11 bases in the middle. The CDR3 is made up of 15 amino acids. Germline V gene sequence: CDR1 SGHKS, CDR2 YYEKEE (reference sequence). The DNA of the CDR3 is TGTGCCAGCAGCTTGGGTGTGGGCGGTCAAGAGACCCAGTACTTC. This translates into CASSLGVGGQETQYF.

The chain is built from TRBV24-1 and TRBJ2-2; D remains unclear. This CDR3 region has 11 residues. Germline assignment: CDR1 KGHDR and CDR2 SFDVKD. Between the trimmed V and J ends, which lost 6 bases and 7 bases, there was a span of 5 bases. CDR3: CATSWGGELFF. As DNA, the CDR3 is TGTGCCACCAGTTGGGGCGGGGAGCTGTTTTTT.

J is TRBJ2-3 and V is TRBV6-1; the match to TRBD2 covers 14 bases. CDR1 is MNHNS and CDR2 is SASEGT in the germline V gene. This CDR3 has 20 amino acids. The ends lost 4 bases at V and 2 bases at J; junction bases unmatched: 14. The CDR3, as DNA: TGTGCCAGCAGTGCCCGGACTAGCGGGGGGTCGATCTTTACCACAGATACGCAGTATTTT. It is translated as CASSARTSGGSIFTTDTQYF.

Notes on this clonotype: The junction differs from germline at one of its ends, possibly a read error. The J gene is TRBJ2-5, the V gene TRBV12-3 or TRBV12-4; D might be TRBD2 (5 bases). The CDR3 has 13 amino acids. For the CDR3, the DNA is TGTGCCAGCAGTGCCGGGATTTTAGAGACCCGGTACTTC. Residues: CASSAGILETRYF.

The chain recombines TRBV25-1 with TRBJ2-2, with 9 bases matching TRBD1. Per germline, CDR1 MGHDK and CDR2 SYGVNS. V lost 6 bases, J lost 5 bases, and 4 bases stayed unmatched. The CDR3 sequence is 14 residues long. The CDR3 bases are TGTGCCAGCAGAGGGACAGGGAAAACCGGGGAGCTGTTTTTT. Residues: CASRGTGKTGELFF.

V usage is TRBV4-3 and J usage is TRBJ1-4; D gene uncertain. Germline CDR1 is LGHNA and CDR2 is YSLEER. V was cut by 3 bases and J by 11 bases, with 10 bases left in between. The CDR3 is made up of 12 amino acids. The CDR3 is CASSHGQQKLFF. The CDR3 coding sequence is TGCGCCAGCAGCCACGGGCAGCAGAAACTGTTTTTT.

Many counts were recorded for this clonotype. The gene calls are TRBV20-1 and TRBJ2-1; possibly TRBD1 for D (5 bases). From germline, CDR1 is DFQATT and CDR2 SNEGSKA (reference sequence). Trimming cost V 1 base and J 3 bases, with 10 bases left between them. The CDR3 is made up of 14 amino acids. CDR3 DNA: TGCAGTGCTAGAGTTGGGGCGGACTACAATGAGCAGTTCTTC. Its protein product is CSARVGADYNEQFF.

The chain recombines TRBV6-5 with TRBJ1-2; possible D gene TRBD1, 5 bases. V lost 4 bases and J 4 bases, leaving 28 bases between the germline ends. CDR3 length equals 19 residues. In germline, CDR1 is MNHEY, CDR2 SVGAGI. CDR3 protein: CASSSSRRGGVTGSYGYTF. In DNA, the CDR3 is TGTGCCAGCAGTTCCTCCCGTAGGGGTGGTGTCACGGGAAGCTATGGCTACACCTTC.

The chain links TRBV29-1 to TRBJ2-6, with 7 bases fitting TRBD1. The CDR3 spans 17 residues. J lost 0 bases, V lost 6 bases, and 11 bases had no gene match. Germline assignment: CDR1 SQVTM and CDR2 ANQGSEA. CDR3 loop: CSVATSGGRSGANVLTF. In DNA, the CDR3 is TGCAGCGTCGCCACGTCAGGGGGTCGCTCTGGGGCCAACGTCCTGACTTTC.

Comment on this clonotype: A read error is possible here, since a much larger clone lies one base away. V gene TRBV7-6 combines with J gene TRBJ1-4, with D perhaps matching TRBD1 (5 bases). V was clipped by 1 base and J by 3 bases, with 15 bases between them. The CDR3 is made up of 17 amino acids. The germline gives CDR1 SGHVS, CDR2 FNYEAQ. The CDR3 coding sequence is TGTGCCAGCAGCTTAGGTCAACAGGTTCGGGCTAATGAAAAACTGTTTTTT. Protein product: CASSLGQQVRANEKLFF.

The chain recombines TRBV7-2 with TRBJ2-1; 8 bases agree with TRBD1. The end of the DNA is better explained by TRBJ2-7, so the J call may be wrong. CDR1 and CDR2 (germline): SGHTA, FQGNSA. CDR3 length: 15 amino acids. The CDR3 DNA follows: TGTGCCAGCAGCTCCGGGACAGGTTTTGACAATGAGCAGTACTTC. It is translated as CASSSGTGFDNEQYF.